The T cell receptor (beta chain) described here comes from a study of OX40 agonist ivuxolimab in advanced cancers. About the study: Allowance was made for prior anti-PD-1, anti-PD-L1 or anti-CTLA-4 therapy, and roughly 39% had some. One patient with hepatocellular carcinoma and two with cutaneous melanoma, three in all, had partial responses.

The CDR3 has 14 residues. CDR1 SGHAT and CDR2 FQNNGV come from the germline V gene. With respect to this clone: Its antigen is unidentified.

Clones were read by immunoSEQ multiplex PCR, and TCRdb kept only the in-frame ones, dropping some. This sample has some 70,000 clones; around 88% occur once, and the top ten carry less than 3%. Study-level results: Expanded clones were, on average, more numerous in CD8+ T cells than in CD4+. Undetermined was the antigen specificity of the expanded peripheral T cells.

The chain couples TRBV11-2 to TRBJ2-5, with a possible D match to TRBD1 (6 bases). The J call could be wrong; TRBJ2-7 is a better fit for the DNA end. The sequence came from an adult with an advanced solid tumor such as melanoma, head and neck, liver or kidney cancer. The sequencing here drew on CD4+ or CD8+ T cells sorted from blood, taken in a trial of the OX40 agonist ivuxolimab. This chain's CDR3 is CASSPVGAGNEQYF. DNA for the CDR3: TGTGCCAGCAGCCCCGTGGGGGCCGGTAACGAGCAGTACTTC.